Listed below are T cell receptor beta chains from one sample, sequenced in a study of shared clonotypes between healthy human individuals. Sequenced by immunoSEQ multiplex PCR; TCRdb stores in-frame clones only, minus some. The sample contains around 2.3 million clones, roughly 95% of which appear only once. Sequencing was performed on naive CD4+ T cells sorted from blood. Receptor source: a man younger than 35 in good health. Each CDR3 is given with its conserved first and last residue. Fields, in order: J gene, V gene, CDR3 protein.

J gene: TRBJ2-7
V gene: TRBV6-5
CDR3 protein: CASSRAGSSYEQYF

J gene: TRBJ2-2
V gene: TRBV9
CDR3 protein: CASSVVEGAGELFF

J gene: TRBJ1-1
V gene: TRBV6-4
CDR3 protein: CASSSQVNTEAFF

J gene: TRBJ2-7
V gene: TRBV28
CDR3 protein: CASSLGASGAYEQYF

J gene: TRBJ1-6
V gene: TRBV5-6
CDR3 protein: CASSFYGGRVSPLHF

J gene: TRBJ2-3
V gene: TRBV5-8
CDR3 protein: CASTPLTDTQYF

J gene: TRBJ2-3
V gene: TRBV6-1
CDR3 protein: CASSEVVGVVGTDTQYF

J gene: TRBJ1-4
V gene: TRBV30
CDR3 protein: CAWSPAGWEKLFF

J gene: TRBJ2-5
V gene: TRBV9
CDR3 protein: CASSGSPGLVVETQYF

J gene: TRBJ2-2
V gene: TRBV10-1
CDR3 protein: CASSTTGTGELFF

J gene: TRBJ1-2
V gene: TRBV28
CDR3 protein: CASSLLGPGNYGYTF

J gene: TRBJ2-2
V gene: TRBV19
CDR3 protein: CASSIWDTGELFF

J gene: TRBJ1-5
V gene: TRBV29-1
CDR3 protein: CSVWAANQPQHF

J gene: TRBJ2-3
V gene: TRBV5-1
CDR3 protein: CASVEGQRVTDTQYF

J gene: TRBJ2-7
V gene: TRBV2
CDR3 protein: CASKPSYSGTYYEQYF

J gene: TRBJ1-1
V gene: TRBV29-1
CDR3 protein: CSTGIAGQLAFF

J gene: TRBJ2-7
V gene: TRBV6-5
CDR3 protein: CASSYLGGPTYEQYF

J gene: TRBJ1-4
V gene: TRBV2
CDR3 protein: CASRKRGINEKLFF

J gene: TRBJ1-1
V gene: TRBV5-3
CDR3 protein: CARSLVGTGTNTEAFF

J gene: TRBJ2-1
V gene: TRBV2
CDR3 protein: CASSRTSGGAINEQFF

J gene: TRBJ2-7
V gene: TRBV21-1
CDR3 protein: CASSKGKRGATMSSYEQYF

J gene: TRBJ1-4
V gene: TRBV9
CDR3 protein: CASSVGGIPEKLFF

J gene: TRBJ2-5
V gene: TRBV2
CDR3 protein: CASSVSGSTETQYF

J gene: TRBJ2-7
V gene: TRBV30
CDR3 protein: CAWRRPGRYEQYF

J gene: TRBJ2-2
V gene: TRBV11-3
CDR3 protein: CASREGANTGELFF

J gene: TRBJ1-2
V gene: TRBV6-4
CDR3 protein: CASSESPAIYGYTF

J gene: TRBJ1-2
V gene: TRBV25-1
CDR3 protein: CASSTVARYGYTF

J gene: TRBJ1-2
V gene: TRBV18
CDR3 protein: CASSSEDRYGYTF

J gene: TRBJ1-3
V gene: TRBV4-3
CDR3 protein: CASSLQTGAGNTIYF

J gene: TRBJ1-4
V gene: TRBV28
CDR3 protein: CASSPDSWSTNEKLFF

J gene: TRBJ2-7
V gene: TRBV11-3
CDR3 protein: CASSLGVGSYEQYF

J gene: TRBJ2-7
V gene: TRBV19
CDR3 protein: CASSIRTGAYEQYF

J gene: TRBJ1-6
V gene: TRBV27
CDR3 protein: CASTQTGLSPLHF

J gene: TRBJ2-5
V gene: TRBV7-2
CDR3 protein: CASSPGQQETQYF

J gene: TRBJ2-3
V gene: TRBV5-4
CDR3 protein: CASSLAGPSTDTQYF

J gene: TRBJ2-5
V gene: TRBV7-2
CDR3 protein: CASSLDGLAETQYF

J gene: TRBJ1-3
V gene: TRBV7-9
CDR3 protein: CASSPGEKVNTIYF

J gene: TRBJ1-1
V gene: TRBV30
CDR3 protein: CAWSSGTGPEAFF

J gene: TRBJ1-5
V gene: TRBV5-1
CDR3 protein: CASRPGTGSQPQHF

J gene: TRBJ1-1
V gene: TRBV18
CDR3 protein: CASSPAEGNTEAFF